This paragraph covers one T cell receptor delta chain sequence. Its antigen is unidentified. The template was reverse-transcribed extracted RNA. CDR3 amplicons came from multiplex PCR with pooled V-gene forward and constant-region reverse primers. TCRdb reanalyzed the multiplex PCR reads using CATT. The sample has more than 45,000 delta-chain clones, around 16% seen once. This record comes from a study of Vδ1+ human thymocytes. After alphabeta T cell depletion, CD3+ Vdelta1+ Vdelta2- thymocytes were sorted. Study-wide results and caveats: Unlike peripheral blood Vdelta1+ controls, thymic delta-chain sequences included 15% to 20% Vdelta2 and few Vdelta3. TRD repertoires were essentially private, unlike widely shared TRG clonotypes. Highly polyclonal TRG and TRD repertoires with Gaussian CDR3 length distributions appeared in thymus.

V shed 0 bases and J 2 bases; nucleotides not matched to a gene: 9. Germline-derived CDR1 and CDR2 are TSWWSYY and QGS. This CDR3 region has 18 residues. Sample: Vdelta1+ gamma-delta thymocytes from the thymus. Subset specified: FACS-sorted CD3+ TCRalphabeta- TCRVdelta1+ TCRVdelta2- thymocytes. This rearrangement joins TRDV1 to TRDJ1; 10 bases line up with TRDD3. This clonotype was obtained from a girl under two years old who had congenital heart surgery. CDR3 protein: CALGELPRGIRLTDKLIF. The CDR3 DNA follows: TGTGCTCTTGGGGAACTTCCAAGGGGGATACGCTTAACCGATAAACTCATCTTT.